Listed below are T cell receptor beta chains from one sample, sequenced in a study of T cells in Graves' hyperthyroidism and ophthalmopathy. Each CDR3 protein gets one entry after TCRdb re-called the multiplex PCR reads with MiXCR. The sample has some 550,000 distinct CDR3 sequences, about 20% seen once. The source material was blood. The receptors here all came from a man aged 18 to 30 with Graves' hyperthyroidism. Each CDR3 is given with its conserved first and last residue. Fields, in order: V gene, clone size, J gene, D gene, CDR3 protein, CDR3 DNA. D genes are given only for firm matches. Size is omitted from some rows. Given values are once, few, many or a class for expanded clones.

V gene: TRBV14; clone size: few; J gene: TRBJ1-5; D gene: -; CDR3 protein: CASSQPPAGCHNQPQHF; CDR3 DNA: TGTGCCAGCAGCCAACCCCCCGCGGGGTGCCACAATCAGCCCCAGCATTTT
V gene: TRBV19; clone size: many; J gene: TRBJ1-1; D gene: -; CDR3 protein: CASSMYAGGRRNTEAFF; CDR3 DNA: TGTGCCAGTAGTATGTATGCGGGGGGCAGGCGGAACACTGAAGCTTTCTTT
V gene: TRBV19; clone size: many; J gene: TRBJ1-5; D gene: -; CDR3 protein: CASSMGTSNSNQPQHF; CDR3 DNA: TGTGCCAGTAGTATGGGGACTTCTAATAGCAATCAGCCCCAGCATTTT
V gene: TRBV11-2; clone size: many; J gene: TRBJ1-2; D gene: -; CDR3 protein: CASSLDRDTFYGYTF; CDR3 DNA: TGTGCCAGCAGCTTAGACAGGGACACTTTCTATGGCTACACCTTC
V gene: TRBV19; clone size: many; J gene: TRBJ1-2; D gene: -; CDR3 protein: CASSYRANGYTF; CDR3 DNA: TGTGCCAGTAGCTACAGGGCAAACGGCTACACCTTC
V gene: TRBV20-1; clone size: many; J gene: TRBJ1-3; D gene: -; CDR3 protein: CSARGMGEHSRDTIYF; CDR3 DNA: TGCAGTGCTAGGGGGATGGGGGAGCATTCGCGCGACACCATATATTTT
V gene: TRBV4-1; clone size: once; J gene: TRBJ1-1; D gene: -; CDR3 protein: CASSQDRALGTEAFF; CDR3 DNA: TGCGCCAGCAGCCAAGACAGGGCGCTGGGAACTGAAGCTTTCTTT
V gene: TRBV24-1; clone size: few; J gene: TRBJ2-2; D gene: -; CDR3 protein: CATSDLTDTGELFF; CDR3 DNA: TGTGCCACCAGTGATTTGACAGACACCGGGGAGCTGTTTTTT
V gene: TRBV2; clone size: many; J gene: TRBJ1-5; D gene: TRBD1; CDR3 protein: CASSAGTVPSNQPQHF; CDR3 DNA: TGTGCCAGCAGCGCCGGGACAGTCCCTAGCAATCAGCCCCAGCATTTT
V gene: TRBV25-1; clone size: many; J gene: TRBJ2-2; D gene: -; CDR3 protein: CASSRSRSTGELFF; CDR3 DNA: TGTGCCAGCAGTCGCTCTAGAAGCACCGGGGAGCTGTTTTTT
V gene: TRBV2; clone size: few; J gene: TRBJ1-6; D gene: -; CDR3 protein: CASSEEVQNSYNSPLHF; CDR3 DNA: TGTGCCAGCAGTGAAGAGGTTCAGAACTCCTATAATTCACCCCTCCACTTT
V gene: TRBV7-2; clone size: many; J gene: TRBJ2-7; D gene: TRBD2; CDR3 protein: CASSFGLAGFSYEQYF; CDR3 DNA: TGTGCCAGCAGCTTCGGACTAGCGGGGTTCTCCTACGAGCAGTACTTC
V gene: TRBV20-1; clone size: many; J gene: TRBJ2-6; D gene: -; CDR3 protein: CSALPGANVLTF; CDR3 DNA: TGCAGTGCTCTCCCCGGGGCCAACGTCCTGACTTTC
V gene: TRBV7-3; clone size: -; J gene: TRBJ2-5; D gene: -; CDR3 protein: CASTAQEKTQYF; CDR3 DNA: TGTGCCAGCACGGCCCAAGAGAAGACCCAGTACTTC
V gene: TRBV5-4; clone size: many; J gene: TRBJ2-7; D gene: -; CDR3 protein: CASSFGTEQYF; CDR3 DNA: TGTGCCAGCAGCTTTGGAACCGAGCAGTACTTC
V gene: TRBV15; clone size: -; J gene: TRBJ1-1; D gene: -; CDR3 protein: CATSRDLYSGTEAFF; CDR3 DNA: TGTGCCACCAGCAGAGACCTCTACTCGGGCACTGAAGCTTTCTTT
V gene: TRBV6-5; clone size: few; J gene: TRBJ2-7; D gene: -; CDR3 protein: CASSLQGGTYEQYF; CDR3 DNA: TGTGCCAGCAGTCTACAGGGGGGGACCTACGAGCAGTACTTC
V gene: TRBV28; clone size: many; J gene: TRBJ2-5; D gene: -; CDR3 protein: CASSFDHRWSETQYF; CDR3 DNA: TGTGCCAGCAGTTTTGACCACCGATGGTCAGAGACCCAGTACTTC
V gene: TRBV28; clone size: -; J gene: TRBJ2-5; D gene: -; CDR3 protein: CASSLPGVVRQETQYF; CDR3 DNA: TGTGCCAGCAGTTTACCTGGGGTAGTAAGACAAGAGACCCAGTACTTC
V gene: TRBV5-1; clone size: many; J gene: TRBJ1-1; D gene: -; CDR3 protein: CASSLKGPIGEAFF; CDR3 DNA: TGCGCCAGCAGCTTGAAAGGCCCAATAGGTGAAGCTTTCTTT
V gene: TRBV6-1; clone size: once; J gene: TRBJ1-2; D gene: -; CDR3 protein: CASSERAKSEGYTF; CDR3 DNA: TGTGCCAGCAGTGAAAGGGCCAAAAGCGAAGGCTACACCTTC
V gene: TRBV12-3/TRBV12-4; clone size: many; J gene: TRBJ1-1; D gene: -; CDR3 protein: CASSRSGHEAFF; CDR3 DNA: TGTGCCAGCAGTAGAAGTGGCCATGAAGCTTTCTTT
V gene: TRBV28; clone size: many; J gene: TRBJ1-5; D gene: TRBD1; CDR3 protein: CASTVPIRGPAGQPQHF; CDR3 DNA: TGTGCCAGCACCGTACCTATAAGGGGGCCTGCCGGTCAGCCCCAGCATTTT
V gene: TRBV5-6; clone size: -; J gene: TRBJ2-7; D gene: -; CDR3 protein: CASSSFDSQYF; CDR3 DNA: TGTGCCAGCAGCTCCTTTGACTCGCAGTACTTC
V gene: TRBV6-1; clone size: -; J gene: TRBJ1-1; D gene: -; CDR3 protein: CASKVNLNTEAFF; CDR3 DNA: TGTGCCAGCAAGGTCAACCTGAACACTGAAGCTTTCTTT
V gene: TRBV7-2; clone size: many; J gene: TRBJ2-7; D gene: TRBD1; CDR3 protein: CATSRTGPLQYF; CDR3 DNA: TGTGCCACCTCTAGGACAGGGCCTTTGCAGTACTTC
V gene: TRBV6-1; clone size: many; J gene: TRBJ1-5; D gene: TRBD1; CDR3 protein: CASRLQGSQPQHF; CDR3 DNA: TGTGCCAGCAGACTACAGGGGTCTCAGCCCCAGCATTTT
V gene: TRBV25-1; clone size: many; J gene: TRBJ2-7; D gene: -; CDR3 protein: CATRGDVSYEQYF; CDR3 DNA: TGTGCCACCAGGGGGGACGTATCCTACGAGCAGTACTTC
V gene: TRBV5-4; clone size: many; J gene: TRBJ1-2; D gene: TRBD1; CDR3 protein: CASSLVGQGAYGYTF; CDR3 DNA: TGTGCCAGCAGCTTGGTGGGACAGGGGGCTTATGGCTACACCTTC
V gene: TRBV30; clone size: -; J gene: TRBJ1-1; D gene: TRBD1; CDR3 protein: CAWSVRWTGGTEAFF; CDR3 DNA: TGTGCCTGGAGTGTTCGATGGACAGGGGGCACTGAAGCTTTCTTT
V gene: TRBV27; clone size: -; J gene: TRBJ1-2; D gene: -; CDR3 protein: CASSPRGGGYGYTF; CDR3 DNA: TGTGCCAGCAGTCCTCGAGGAGGGGGGTATGGCTACACCTTC
V gene: TRBV12-3/TRBV12-4; clone size: many; J gene: TRBJ2-2; D gene: TRBD1; CDR3 protein: CASTTGAGELFF; CDR3 DNA: TGTGCCAGCACCACAGGGGCCGGGGAGCTGTTTTTT
V gene: TRBV15; clone size: many; J gene: TRBJ1-1; D gene: -; CDR3 protein: CATSRDLARGPNTEAFF; CDR3 DNA: TGTGCCACCAGCAGAGATCTGGCTCGGGGGCCGAACACTGAAGCTTTCTTT
V gene: TRBV2; clone size: many; J gene: TRBJ1-2; D gene: -; CDR3 protein: CASREGGTNYGYTF; CDR3 DNA: TGTGCCAGCAGGGAGGGGGGGACTAACTATGGCTACACCTTC
V gene: TRBV28; clone size: -; J gene: TRBJ2-2; D gene: -; CDR3 protein: CASIGLGGWNTGELFF; CDR3 DNA: TGTGCCAGCATCGGACTGGGGGGATGGAACACCGGGGAGCTGTTTTTT
V gene: TRBV5-5; clone size: many; J gene: TRBJ2-7; D gene: -; CDR3 protein: CASSFDPYEQYF; CDR3 DNA: TGTGCCAGCAGCTTTGATCCCTACGAGCAGTACTTC
V gene: TRBV5-1; clone size: few; J gene: TRBJ1-1; D gene: TRBD1; CDR3 protein: CASSLVDRAAEAFF; CDR3 DNA: TGCGCCAGCAGCTTGGTTGACAGGGCAGCTGAAGCTTTCTTT
V gene: TRBV12-3/TRBV12-4; clone size: -; J gene: TRBJ2-2; D gene: TRBD2; CDR3 protein: CASSYNLAGDYTGELFF; CDR3 DNA: TGTGCCAGCAGTTACAATCTAGCGGGGGATTACACCGGGGAGCTGTTTTTT
V gene: TRBV5-1; clone size: many; J gene: TRBJ1-2; D gene: -; CDR3 protein: CASSGPGLPYGYTF; CDR3 DNA: TGCGCCAGCAGCGGACCGGGACTTCCCTATGGCTACACCTTC
V gene: TRBV6-1; clone size: many; J gene: TRBJ1-2; D gene: TRBD1; CDR3 protein: CASSDYPTGTGNGYTF; CDR3 DNA: TGTGCCAGCAGTGATTATCCGACCGGGACAGGGAACGGCTACACCTTC
V gene: TRBV12-3/TRBV12-4; clone size: -; J gene: TRBJ1-3; D gene: -; CDR3 protein: CASTPWRGDRERTIYF; CDR3 DNA: TGTGCCAGCACCCCGTGGAGGGGGGACCGGGAGAGGACCATATATTTT
V gene: TRBV30; clone size: -; J gene: TRBJ2-7; D gene: -; CDR3 protein: CAWAPLDRSYEQYF; CDR3 DNA: TGTGCCTGGGCCCCCCTGGACCGGTCCTACGAGCAGTACTTC
V gene: TRBV20-1; clone size: -; J gene: TRBJ1-2; D gene: TRBD1; CDR3 protein: CSVQQGAYGYTF; CDR3 DNA: TGCAGTGTTCAACAGGGGGCGTATGGCTACACCTTC
V gene: TRBV20-1; clone size: -; J gene: TRBJ1-5; D gene: -; CDR3 protein: CSASPGGGQPQHF; CDR3 DNA: TGCAGTGCTTCTCCCGGCGGGGGTCAGCCCCAGCATTTT
V gene: TRBV24-1; clone size: few; J gene: TRBJ2-5; D gene: TRBD1; CDR3 protein: CATSDTGGAETQYF; CDR3 DNA: TGTGCCACCAGTGATACAGGGGGCGCAGAGACCCAGTACTTC
V gene: TRBV12-3/TRBV12-4; clone size: many; J gene: TRBJ1-1; D gene: -; CDR3 protein: CASKANLNTEAFF; CDR3 DNA: TGTGCCAGCAAAGCCAATCTGAACACTGAAGCTTTCTTT
V gene: TRBV4-1; clone size: -; J gene: TRBJ2-5; D gene: -; CDR3 protein: CASSQDSAAQYF; CDR3 DNA: TGCGCCAGCAGCCAAGATTCGGCAGCCCAGTACTTC
V gene: TRBV7-9; clone size: -; J gene: TRBJ2-5; D gene: TRBD1; CDR3 protein: CASSFRTGGQETQYF; CDR3 DNA: TGTGCCAGCAGCTTCCGGACAGGGGGCCAAGAGACCCAGTACTTC
V gene: TRBV20-1; clone size: many; J gene: TRBJ2-7; D gene: -; CDR3 protein: CSARASYEQYF; CDR3 DNA: TGCAGTGCTAGAGCATCCTACGAGCAGTACTTC
V gene: TRBV12-3/TRBV12-4; clone size: -; J gene: TRBJ2-2; D gene: TRBD2; CDR3 protein: CASSFTLAGGGELFF; CDR3 DNA: TGTGCCAGCAGTTTCACCTTAGCGGGAGGCGGGGAGCTGTTTTTT
V gene: TRBV12-3/TRBV12-4; clone size: few; J gene: TRBJ2-2; D gene: -; CDR3 protein: CASRNRQESAGELFF; CDR3 DNA: TGTGCCAGCAGAAACCGACAGGAATCCGCCGGGGAGCTGTTTTTT
V gene: TRBV6-1; clone size: few; J gene: TRBJ2-5; D gene: -; CDR3 protein: CASSEAWTGAQETQYF; CDR3 DNA: TGTGCCAGCAGTGAAGCGTGGACTGGGGCGCAAGAGACCCAGTACTTC
V gene: TRBV28; clone size: -; J gene: TRBJ1-2; D gene: -; CDR3 protein: CASSFLGQNYGYTF; CDR3 DNA: TGTGCCAGCAGTTTTTTGGGACAAAACTATGGCTACACCTTC
V gene: TRBV7-2; clone size: many; J gene: TRBJ1-5; D gene: -; CDR3 protein: CASSSGGSGNQPQHF; CDR3 DNA: TGTGCCAGCAGCTCCGGGGGCAGCGGCAATCAGCCCCAGCATTTT